One sample yielded the 14 T cell receptor beta chains listed below, sequenced in a study of T cell repertoires in ileal Crohn's disease (dated by TCRdb to the late 2010s). Library prep was done by the immunoSEQ multiplex PCR assay. The table was pulled from immuneACCESS by TCRdb, which kept in-frame rearrangements only. Such tables lose some clones; where checked, under half of the loss comes from unresolved V genes, and the rest has no known cause. The sample table shows 4,500 to 6,500 clones, and 80% to 90% are seen once. The biggest ten clones account for 3.5% to 4.5% of the sample. The sample's time point, from its label and the paper: proximal margin of the surgical specimen (macroscopically non-inflamed). Sequencing used ileal tissue. The receptor set was obtained from an adult with Crohn's disease.

The V call is TRBV9, the J call TRBJ2-5; 7 nucleotides agree with TRBD1. V lost 3 bases and J lost 5; bases outside the gene matches: 10. In germline, CDR1 is SGDLS, CDR2 YYNGEE. The CDR3 sequence is 15 residues long. The CDR3 loop is CASSAHDRVRETQYF. CDR3 DNA sequence: TGTGCCAGCAGCGCCCACGACAGGGTTCGTGAGACCCAGTACTTC.

The rearrangement joins TRBV25-1 to TRBJ2-3; 7 bases are a match to TRBD2. Trimming at V came to 3 bases and at J to 0 bases, leaving 3 bases not matched to a gene. This CDR3 is 15 amino acids long. Looked up from germline, CDR1 is MGHDK and CDR2 is SYGVNS. CDR3 sequence: CASSDTSESTDTQYF. Written as DNA, the CDR3 is TGTGCCAGCAGTGATACTAGCGAAAGCACAGATACGCAGTATTTT.

The chain has TRBV10-3 and TRBJ1-2; D perhaps matches TRBD1 (5 bases). Looked up from germline, CDR1 is ENHRY and CDR2 is SYGVKD. Deletions cut 6 bases from V and 7 bases from J, with 12 bases between. This CDR3 comprises 12 residues. The CDR3 DNA follows: TGTGCCATCAGGTCGGGGGGAGTTGGCTACACCTTC. Translated: CAIRSGGVGYTF.

V gene TRBV12-5 combines with J gene TRBJ1-1; D uncertain. The germline gives CDR1 LGHNT, CDR2 FRNRAP. This CDR3 has 14 residues. V gave up 2 bases and J gave up 1 base, with 8 bases separating them. The CDR3 bases are TGTGCTAGTGGTTTGATGGGTGAGAACACTGAAGCTTTCTTT. Translation: CASGLMGENTEAFF.

V is TRBV6-1 and J is TRBJ1-1, with TRBD1 identical over 8 bases. V lost 6 bases, J lost 4 bases, and 7 bases stayed unmatched. Per the germline V gene, CDR1 is MNHNS and CDR2 is SASEGT. This CDR3 is 14 amino acids long. CDR3 sequence (DNA): TGTGCCAGCAGGGCAGGGGGCGTTGTCACTGAAGCTTTCTTT. This sequence encodes CASRAGGVVTEAFF.

This sequence joins TRBV5-1 and TRBJ1-3; 8 bases map to TRBD1. The CDR3 extends over 14 amino acids. With V trimmed by 4 bases and J by 6 bases, 6 bases remained unmatched. Germline V gene sequence: CDR1 SGHRS, CDR2 YFSETQ. The CDR3 DNA reads TGCGCCAGCAGCGTCGGACAGGGTGCAAACACCATATATTTT. Residues: CASSVGQGANTIYF.

The chain combines TRBV29-1 with TRBJ1-1; TRBD1 is a possible D gene (5 bases). The CDR3 runs to 13 residues. The germline gives CDR1 SQVTM, CDR2 ANQGSEA. The V and J ends lost 2 bases and 7 bases respectively, with 14 bases between them. CDR3 in amino acids: CSVERDGVGEAFF. DNA for the CDR3: TGCAGCGTTGAACGGGACGGGGTGGGTGAAGCTTTCTTT.

The chain combines TRBV6-5 with TRBJ1-5, with D possibly TRBD1 on 5 matching bases. Germline-derived CDR1 and CDR2 are MNHEY and SVGAGI. V shed 7 bases and J shed 7 bases, with 17 bases lying between them. This CDR3 spans 14 amino acids. The CDR3 region has the DNA TGTGCCAGCATTTCTACCCAGGGAGGGCAGCCCCAGCATTTT. It yields the protein CASISTQGGQPQHF.

The gene calls are TRBV4-1 and TRBJ2-7, with D tentatively TRBD1 (6 bases). Trimming removed 4 bases at V and 1 base at J, with 17 bases between. The V gene's germline CDR1 is MGHRA and CDR2 YSYEKL. This CDR3 has 16 amino acids. CDR3 protein: CASSPEDRFHSYEQYF. Here the CDR3 DNA reads TGCGCCAGCAGCCCAGAAGACAGGTTCCATTCCTACGAGCAGTACTTC.

The chain has TRBV6-1 and TRBJ1-1; no definite D call. Deletions cut 2 bases from V and 3 bases from J, with 13 bases between. The germline CDR1 and CDR2 sequences are MNHNS and SASEGT. There are 15 residues in the CDR3. The CDR3 DNA sequence: TGTGCCAGCAGTGAAAAAAGGGTTGGGGACACTGAAGCTTTCTTT. It yields the protein CASSEKRVGDTEAFF.

The chain is built from TRBV18 and TRBJ1-5; D might be TRBD1 (5 bases). CDR1 and CDR2 (germline): KGHSH, LQKENI. The CDR3 length is 16 residues. V dropped 2 bases and J dropped 3 bases, with 14 bases sitting between them. The CDR3: CASSPTVGVHNQPQHF. CDR3 nucleotides: TGTGCCAGCTCACCAACCGTGGGGGTGCACAATCAGCCCCAGCATTTT.

The genes are TRBV6-1 and TRBJ1-3; D not certain. V was cut by 6 bases and J by 8 bases, with 14 bases left in between. CDR1 and CDR2 from the germline V gene are MNHNS and SASEGT. The CDR3 is 13 amino acids. In DNA, the CDR3 is TGTGCCAGCAGCAGCGGGAGCAGGTACACCATATATTTT. It translates to CASSSGSRYTIYF.

V usage is TRBV10-3 and J usage is TRBJ2-3; unclear D gene. The CDR3 is made up of 11 amino acids. The V gene lost 10 bases and the J gene lost 1 base, with 6 bases spanning the gap. CDR1 and CDR2 from the germline V gene are ENHRY and SYGVKD. In DNA, the CDR3 is TGTGCCACCACGGGCACAGATACGCAGTATTTT. This sequence encodes CATTGTDTQYF.

This chain joins TRBV6-1 and TRBJ1-6, with 7 bases identical to TRBD1. V shed 6 bases, J shed 9 bases, and the junction held 11 bases outside the gene matches. The CDR3 has 15 residues. Germline V gene sequence: CDR1 MNHNS, CDR2 SASEGT. The CDR3 DNA reads as TGTGCCAGCAGCGGGGGGGACAGTAGCTTTTCACCCCTCCACTTT. It yields the protein CASSGGDSSFSPLHF.